This is a list of T cell receptor beta chains from one sample in a study of shared clonotypes between healthy human individuals. Repertoires were generated with immunoSEQ multiplex PCR, while TCRdb's copy carries only in-frame clones and drops some. The sample holds roughly 1,500,000 clones, approximately 98.5% seen once. The sample was naive CD4+ T cells sorted from blood. These receptors all come from a man aged 30-40 years in good health. Both conserved end residues are trimmed from each CDR3.

>TRBJ2-7|13|TRBV18
ASSPAGSGNYEQY
>TRBJ2-1|13|TRBV7-6
ASSPRAGGNNEQF
>TRBJ2-7|9|TRBV2
ASISGNEQY
>TRBJ2-5|13|TRBV11-2
ASSLHGVNQETQY
>TRBJ2-7|15|TRBV7-3
ASSFPRAGGPSYEQY
>TRBJ2-1|14|TRBV11-2
ASRGLAGGQGNEQF
>TRBJ2-1|12|TRBV7-9
ASSPGTHYNEQF
>TRBJ2-7|12|TRBV9
ASSVGDRGSGQY
>TRBJ2-2|12|TRBV28
ASSLAGYSGELF
>TRBJ1-1|12|TRBV5-1
ASSGTQGFTEAF
>TRBJ2-1|13|TRBV5-1
ASSSRDSSYNEQF
>TRBJ2-5|12|TRBV7-9
ASRGPVSKETQY
>TRBJ2-3|13|TRBV7-8
ASSVRDSSTDTQY
>TRBJ2-5|13|TRBV7-3
ASSLGPGVGETQY
>TRBJ2-3|13|TRBV6-5
ASSYSQLSTDTQY
>TRBJ1-4|11|TRBV15
ATSRGSGEKLF
>TRBJ2-7|15|TRBV4-3
ASSQETLLAGGREQY
>TRBJ1-1|12|TRBV7-6
ASSLGDRNTEAF
>TRBJ2-2|13|TRBV28
ASSLVKGAAGELF
>TRBJ1-1|9|TRBV20-1
SALGHTEAF
>TRBJ2-5|13|TRBV15
ATSREAGRQETQY
>TRBJ2-7|11|TRBV11-2
ASSFPGSYEQY
>TRBJ2-3|15|TRBV9
ASSVGLLAGHWDTQY
>TRBJ2-7|13|TRBV28
ASSLTSGSSYEQY
>TRBJ2-7|14|TRBV7-2
ASSFSDYEARDEQY
>TRBJ1-5|13|TRBV5-5
ASSSQGRGNQPQH
>TRBJ2-7|12|TRBV5-6
ASSFSWGDYEQY
>TRBJ1-2|12|TRBV18
ASSPPLPGKGYT
>TRBJ2-5|12|TRBV7-6
ASSSGLVEETQY